The source of this T cell receptor (beta chain) is a study of cytomegalovirus exposure and HLA in healthy donors. Overall study results and limits: Cytomegalovirus status was reportedly diagnosed by the classifier with high specificity and sensitivity. Being productive about 87% or about 30% of the time was typical of most TCR beta V segments in an earlier analysis.

Use of 60 Vbeta and 13 Jbeta primers characterized the PCR. Per the authors' pipeline: In a later analysis, the count reached about 82 million unique TCR beta chains, with roughly 12 million shared. Sequencing used immunoSEQ multiplex PCR; TCRdb keeps in-frame clones, though not all of them. Clonal size and the V and J genes are those of that table, whereas D and trimming came from the DNA. There are roughly 150,000 clones in the sample; more than 75% occur only once, and 1.4% to 1.5% lies in the top ten. V lost 0 bases to trimming and J lost 2 bases, with 8 bases between them. Germline V gene data show CDR1 as MGHRA and CDR2 as YSYEKL. The CDR3 has 14 residues. Nominal health characterized the donors when sampled, though unrecorded immune exposures were likely. About this clone: Its antigen is unidentified.

The sequencing input was PBMCs. J is TRBJ2-7 and V is TRBV4-1; D gene ambiguous. This TCR was sampled from a male donor in good health and CMV-seronegative. In DNA, the CDR3 is TGCGCCAGCAGCCAAGAGGGCAGCACCTACGAGCAGTACTTC. It is translated as CASSQEGSTYEQYF.